Below are 10 T cell receptor beta chains sequenced from a single sample in a study of blood T cell repertoires in COVID-19. Only in-frame clones appear in the TCRdb table, and some are missing; sequencing was by immunoSEQ multiplex PCR. In the table there are hundreds of thousands of clones, roughly 88% of which are singletons. The sample comprised PBMCs or T cells enriched from blood (not recorded which). The receptors stem from a woman aged 25 to 39 who had recovered from COVID-19.

The rearrangement links TRBV9 to TRBJ1-1, with D possibly being TRBD1 (5 bases). The V gene's germline CDR1 is SGDLS and CDR2 YYNGEE. The CDR3 consists of 15 residues. Trimming pared 0 bases from V and 6 bases from J, leaving 15 bases between. The CDR3 loop is CASSVVVGEVAEAFF. The DNA of the CDR3 is TGTGCCAGCAGCGTAGTGGTGGGGGAGGTCGCTGAAGCTTTCTTT.

The V and J genes are TRBV7-9 and TRBJ1-2; D perhaps matches TRBD1 (5 bases). The V end was cut by 0 bases, the J end by 8 bases, with 19 bases between. The germline gives CDR1 SEHNR, CDR2 FQNEAQ (reference sequence). The CDR3 is 16 amino acids. The CDR3 DNA follows: TGTGCCAGCAGCTTAGCGGGTCCAGGGCCGTCTGAGGGCTACACCTTC. This encodes CASSLAGPGPSEGYTF.

The chain's CDR3 is CASSIDLEEVNTEAFF. The DNA for the CDR3 is TGTGCCAGTAGTATAGATCTTGAGGAGGTGAACACTGAAGCTTTCTTT. This chain links TRBV19 with TRBJ1-1, with D unresolved. Germline V gene lookup returns CDR1 LNHDA and CDR2 SQIVND (reference sequence). Trimming left V 0 bases short and J 0 bases short, with 11 bases between. This CDR3 contains 16 residues.

This clone has a single count. CDR3 protein: CASSTGQGFTGELFF. CDR3 sequence (DNA): TGCGCCAGCAGCACGGGACAGGGGTTCACCGGGGAGCTGTTTTTT. The J gene is TRBJ2-2, the V gene TRBV5-1, with 10 bases aligning to TRBD1. The CDR3 totals 15 residues. V was pared by 4 bases and J by 4 bases, with 4 bases of the junction left unmatched. Germline CDR1 SGHRS, CDR2 YFSETQ. Using reference TRBV5-1 and TRBJ2-2 for the parts outside the CDR3, the full variable domain is KAGVTQTPRYLIKTRGQQVTLSCSPISGHRSVSWYQQTPGQGLQFLFEYFSETQRNKGNFPGRFSGRQFSNSRSEMNVSTLELGDSALYLCASSTGQGFTGELFFGEGSRLTVL.

The chain has TRBV6-2 or TRBV6-3 and TRBJ2-4; D is ambiguous. Between the trimmed V and J ends, which lost 2 bases and 0 bases, there was a span of 5 bases. The germline V gene encodes CDR1 MNHEY and CDR2 SVGEGT. The CDR3 has 14 amino acids. The CDR3 coding sequence is TGTGCCAGCAGTTACCAGTTAGCCAAAAACATTCAGTACTTC. It translates to CASSYQLAKNIQYF.

This chain uses TRBV18 with TRBJ1-2; 7 bases line up with TRBD1. The CDR3 totals 15 residues. Germline trimming cut 4 bases from V and 5 bases from J; bases unmatched to any gene: 10. CDR1 and CDR2 from the germline V gene are KGHSH and LQKENI. CDR3 DNA: TGTGCCAGCTCACAAGACAGGGATGGGATGTATGGCTACACCTTC. Translating it yields CASSQDRDGMYGYTF.

The V call is TRBV11-3, the J call TRBJ1-1; TRBD1 might be the D (5 bases). This CDR3 has 15 amino acids. The V and J ends lost 2 bases and 0 bases respectively, with 10 bases between them. The germline V gene encodes CDR1 SGHNT and CDR2 YENEEA. The CDR3, as DNA: TGTGCCAGCAGCTTACAGGGCCAAATGAACACTGAAGCTTTCTTT. The encoded protein is CASSLQGQMNTEAFF.

This chain links TRBV29-1 with TRBJ2-3, with D unresolved. The CDR3 length is 15 residues. V was cut by 0 bases and J by 2 bases, with 12 bases left in between. CDR1 is SQVTM, CDR2 ANQGSEA, per germline. CDR3 sequence (DNA): TGCAGCGTTGAAGAGTGGATGGTAGCCACAGATACGCAGTATTTT. Its translation is CSVEEWMVATDTQYF.

This chain connects TRBV7-2 to TRBJ2-1; TRBD2 matches 12 bases. The CDR3 is 16 residues long. The V gene end was trimmed by 5 bases and the J gene end by 8 bases; junction bases not matched to a gene: 10. Germline V gene sequence: CDR1 SGHTA, CDR2 FQGNSA. CDR3 bases: TGTGCCAGCAGCCTCGCCTCTAGCGGGGGGGCCCATGAGCAGTTCTTC. Protein sequence: CASSLASSGGAHEQFF.

Comments on this clone: The same CDR3 is also encoded by other DNA sequences in this sample. The chain joins TRBV5-1 to TRBJ1-1; 7 bases line up with TRBD1. CDR1 and CDR2 from the germline V gene are SGHRS and YFSETQ. The V segment lost 3 bases and the J segment 2 bases; nucleotides outside the gene matches: 4. CDR3 size: 14 residues. Written as DNA, the CDR3 is TGCGCCAGCAGCTCGGGACAGTTAAACACTGAAGCTTTCTTT. Residues: CASSSGQLNTEAFF.